This T cell receptor (beta chain) was observed in a study of T-cell memory formation after mild COVID-19. Study context: TCR clusters showed largely donor specificity.

Study-wide findings and caveats: Clones contracting over day 15 to 85 were CD4/CD8 balanced, with later expanders leaning CD4+.

TCRdb used MiXCR to reprocess the 5' RACE reads, holding one entry per CDR3 protein. This table holds 400,000 or so distinct CDR3 sequences, around 20% found once. Comment on this clonotype: Antigen: not known.

The V and J ends lost 4 bases and 6 bases respectively, with 17 bases between them. This CDR3 is 15 amino acids long. V and J are TRBV12-3 or TRBV12-4 and TRBJ2-3; possibly TRBD2 for D (6 bases). The TCR was taken from an adult woman who had mild COVID-19 (a few samples of this study predate the infection). Cell type and time point are not known. Sequencing was carried out using PBMCs or a T cell subset sorted from them (not recorded which). CDR3 sequence reads: CASSSRGMMRDTQYF. CDR3 in DNA: TGTGCCAGCAGTTCACGCGGGATGATGAGGGATACGCAGTATTTT.